A single sample is the source of the 8 T cell receptor beta chains below, sequenced in a study of blood T cell repertoires in COVID-19. Profiling relied on immunoSEQ multiplex PCR, and the TCRdb table lists in-frame clones only, not all of them. The sample consists of about 110,000 clones, nearly 90% of them appearing once. Sequenced material: peripheral blood. The receptors derive from a human donor in a cohort sampled during active COVID-19.

This clone was detected only once. The V gene is TRBV2, the J gene TRBJ2-7; 7 nucleotides line up with TRBD2. The J segment lost 5 bases and the V segment lost 8 bases, leaving 12 bases of the junction unmatched. The CDR3 has 14 residues. Germline CDR1 and CDR2: SNHLY and FYNNEI. CDR3 protein: CASLLGGGFNEQYF. CDR3 nucleotides: TGTGCCAGCCTCCTTGGGGGGGGTTTCAACGAGCAGTACTTC. The full variable domain, completed using reference TRBV2 and TRBJ2-7, is EPEVTQTPSHQVTQMGQEVILRCVPISNHLYFYWYRQILGQKVEFLVSFYNNEISEKSEIFDDQFSVERPDGSNFTLKIRSTKLEDSAMYFCASLLGGGFNEQYFGPGTRLTVT.

This clone has ten or more counts. The sample holds other DNA sequences that translate to the same CDR3. J is TRBJ2-5 and V is TRBV7-9; 8 positions agree with TRBD1. The CDR3 contains 13 residues. With V trimmed by 4 bases and J by 5 bases, 3 bases remained unmatched. In germline, CDR1 is SEHNR, CDR2 FQNEAQ (reference sequence). The CDR3 bases are TGTGCCAGCAGCTCCAGGGGGCCTGAGACCCAGTACTTC. This encodes CASSSRGPETQYF.

The chain carries TRBV27 and TRBJ2-4; weak D call: TRBD1 (5 bases). The CDR3 runs to 16 residues. Germline V gene data show CDR1 as MNHEY and CDR2 as SMNVEV (reference sequence). The germline V and J ends were trimmed by 5 bases and 0 bases, with 14 bases remaining between them. The CDR3 region is CASSPRVQVAKNIQYF. In DNA form, the CDR3 reads TGTGCCAGCAGTCCCAGGGTTCAAGTAGCCAAAAACATTCAGTACTTC.

V gene TRBV30 combines with J gene TRBJ2-1, with 11 bases fitting TRBD2. Germline V lookup: CDR1 GTSNPN, CDR2 SVGIG (reference sequence). Losses at the gene ends were 7 bases for V and 0 bases for J; bases not matched to a gene: 8. The CDR3 is 16 amino acids. The CDR3 loop reads CAFSSGRPRSYNEQFF. CDR3 coding DNA: TGTGCCTTTTCTAGCGGGAGGCCTCGCTCCTACAATGAGCAGTTCTTC. The full variable domain, its missing parts supplied by reference TRBV30 and TRBJ2-1, is SQTIHQWPATLVQPVGSPLSLECTVEGTSNPNLYWYRQAAGRGLQLLFYSVGIGQISSEVPQNLSASRPQDRQFILSSKKLLLSDSGFYLCAFSSGRPRSYNEQFFGPGTRLTVL.

The gene calls are TRBV4-2 and TRBJ2-7; 8 bases are shared with TRBD2. CDR3 size: 16 residues. Germline V lookup: CDR1 LGHNA, CDR2 YNFKEQ. Trimming removed 1 base from V and 0 bases from J; junction bases left unmatched: 5. The CDR3 here is CASSQALAVSSYEQYF. Here the CDR3 DNA reads TGTGCCAGCAGCCAAGCACTAGCGGTGAGCTCCTACGAGCAGTACTTC.

The chain joins TRBV7-2 to TRBJ1-5; D unclear. With 4 bases removed from V and 7 bases from J, the gap between germline ends came to 11 bases. CDR3 length: 13 residues. Looked up from germline, CDR1 is SGHTA and CDR2 is FQGNSA. The CDR3 DNA follows: TGTGCCAGCAGCTCCGGAATAGCCCAGCCCCAGCATTTT. Translating it yields CASSSGIAQPQHF.

The gene calls are TRBV18 and TRBJ2-1, with D tentatively TRBD1 (6 bases). The CDR3 length is 15 residues. Between the trimmed V and J ends, which lost 3 bases and 5 bases, there was a span of 14 bases. Germline CDR1 KGHSH, CDR2 LQKENI. For the CDR3, the DNA is TGTGCCAGCTCACCGCAGGGGCGCGACGACAATGAGCAGTTCTTC. It specifies CASSPQGRDDNEQFF. Drawing the rest from reference TRBV18 and TRBJ2-1, the complete variable domain is NAGVMQNPRHLVRRRGQEARLRCSPMKGHSHVYWYRQLPEEGLKFMVYLQKENIIDESGMPKERFSAEFPKEGPSILRIQQVVRGDSAAYFCASSPQGRDDNEQFFGPGTRLTVL.

The chain links TRBV28 to TRBJ1-1; 9 nucleotides line up with TRBD1. This CDR3 comprises 15 residues. After removal of 4 bases from V and 6 bases from J, the junction contained 9 bases not matched to a gene. From germline, CDR1 is MDHEN and CDR2 SYDVKM. The CDR3 spells CASSSPGQGLSEAFF. DNA for the CDR3: TGTGCCAGCAGTTCCCCGGGACAGGGTTTATCTGAAGCTTTCTTT.